The 23 T cell receptor beta chains below come from one sample, sequenced in a study of T-cell reconstitution after alpha-beta-depleted transplantation in children. Unique molecular identifiers were incorporated during preparation of the TCRbeta library. MiXCR, run by TCRdb on the PCR reads, gives a single entry per CDR3 protein. The sample has roughly 100,000 distinct CDR3 sequences; over 6% are singletons. The input for sequencing was PBMCs, taken before TCRalphabeta/CD19-depleted stem cell transplant. Receptors originate from a boy aged 2 to 9 with acute lymphoblastic leukemia, due to receive a stem cell transplant.

This clonotype occurred a few times. This rearrangement joins TRBV11-1 to TRBJ2-7; 11 bases are a match to TRBD2. This CDR3 contains 18 residues. After removal of 5 bases from V and 0 bases from J, the junction contained 12 bases not matched to a gene. Germline V CDR1 and CDR2: SGHAT, FQDESV (reference sequence). The CDR3 DNA is TGTGCCAGCAGCGCTAGCGGGGGGCTTTCCTTGAGCTCCTACGAGCAGTACTTC. It is translated as CASSASGGLSLSSYEQYF.

This clonotype occurred a few times. V and J are TRBV5-1 and TRBJ1-6; 8 nucleotides agree with TRBD1. Germline lookup yields CDR1 SGHRS and CDR2 YFSETQ. The CDR3 contains 14 residues. Trimming cost V 2 bases and J 7 bases; bases outside gene matches: 2. The CDR3: CASSFGTGNSPLHF. The CDR3 DNA sequence: TGCGCCAGCAGCTTTGGGACAGGAAATTCACCCCTCCACTTT.

This clonotype was counted at least ten times. The gene calls are TRBV7-2 and TRBJ2-1, with D unclear. The CDR3 spans 17 residues. The V and J ends lost 3 bases and 9 bases respectively, with 24 bases between them. Per the germline V gene, CDR1 is SGHTA and CDR2 is FQGNSA. CDR3 DNA sequence: TGTGCCAGCAGCTTGACGCGACTCACGCTAGGGATCGGTGAGCAGTTCTTC. Protein sequence: CASSLTRLTLGIGEQFF. Full variable domain (missing parts from reference TRBV7-2 and TRBJ2-1): GAGVSQSPSNKVTEKGKDVELRCDPISGHTALYWYRQSLGQGLEFLIYFQGNSAPDKSGLPSDRFSAERTGGSVSTLTIQRTQQEDSAVYLCASSLTRLTLGIGEQFFGPGTRLTVL.

At least ten counts were recorded for this clonotype. The gene calls are TRBV20-1 and TRBJ2-4; D is perhaps TRBD1 (5 bases). The V and J ends lost 5 bases and 3 bases respectively, with 14 bases between them. The CDR3 consists of 14 residues. The germline gives CDR1 DFQATT, CDR2 SNEGSKA (reference sequence). CDR3 nucleotides: TGCAGTGCTCCAGGGCAGACTGGCAAAAACATTCAGTACTTC. As protein: CSAPGQTGKNIQYF.

There are many counts of this clonotype. The CDR3 coding sequence is TGTGCCAGCAGTTACTCTTGGTGGGGCCAGCCCCAGCATTTT. This codes for CASSYSWWGQPQHF. The chain couples TRBV6-2 or TRBV6-3 to TRBJ1-5; tentatively, D is TRBD1 (5 bases). Per germline, CDR1 MNHEY and CDR2 SVGEGT. The CDR3 loop spans 14 amino acids. Deletions cut 0 bases from V and 7 bases from J, with 10 bases between.

This clonotype showed up just a few times. V gene TRBV19 combines with J gene TRBJ2-5, with 11 positions matching TRBD1. After removal of 5 bases from V and 5 bases from J, the junction contained 4 bases not matched to a gene. In germline, CDR1 is LNHDA, CDR2 SQIVND (reference sequence). This CDR3 spans 14 amino acids. The CDR3 sequence: CASSVGQGEETQYF. The CDR3 nucleotides read TGTGCCAGTAGTGTGGGACAGGGGGAGGAGACCCAGTACTTC.

This sequence joins TRBV5-1 and TRBJ2-7, with 7 bases that match TRBD2. V shed 4 bases, J shed 6 bases, and the junction held 7 bases outside the gene matches. CDR3 length: 13 amino acids. CDR1 is SGHRS and CDR2 is YFSETQ in the germline V gene. The CDR3 DNA sequence: TGCGCCAGCAGCGTCGGACTAGAGGGCGAGCAGTACTTC. Encoded protein: CASSVGLEGEQYF.

The rearrangement uses TRBV9 and TRBJ2-6; D gene ambiguous. Germline V gene data show CDR1 as SGDLS and CDR2 as YYNGEE. Trimming stripped 0 bases from V and 4 bases from J, with 5 bases between. The CDR3 is 14 residues long. DNA for the CDR3: TGTGCCAGCAGCGTAGGGCAGGGGGCCAACGTCCTGACTTTC. As protein: CASSVGQGANVLTF. Full variable domain (outside the CDR3, taken from reference TRBV9 and TRBJ2-6): DSGVTQTPKHLITATGQRVTLRCSPRSGDLSVYWYQQSLDQGLQFLIQYYNGEERAKGNILERFSAQQFPDLHSELNLSSLELGDSALYFCASSVGQGANVLTFGAGSRLTVL.

The chain couples TRBV20-1 to TRBJ2-7; 15 nucleotides line up with TRBD2. V trimming: 5 bases; J trimming: 1 base; junction bases outside the gene matches: 9. CDR1 and CDR2 from the germline V gene are DFQATT and SNEGSKA (reference sequence). The length of the CDR3 is 17 residues. This CDR3 reads CSASGLAGGRVSYEQYF. The DNA for the CDR3 is TGCAGTGCTTCGGGACTAGCGGGGGGCAGAGTATCCTACGAGCAGTACTTC.

The V and J genes are TRBV6-1 and TRBJ2-5; 7 bases match TRBD1. The CDR3 spans 13 residues. The V segment lost 6 bases and the J segment 5 bases; nucleotides outside the gene matches: 6. Looked up from germline, CDR1 is MNHNS and CDR2 is SASEGT. The chain's CDR3 is CASSATGVETQYF. CDR3 DNA: TGTGCCAGCAGCGCCACAGGGGTCGAGACCCAGTACTTC.

The table lists this clonotype with many counts. V usage is TRBV2 and J usage is TRBJ1-6, with a possible D match to TRBD1 (6 bases). CDR1 and CDR2 from the germline V gene are SNHLY and FYNNEI. Trimming shortened V by 8 bases and J by 3 bases, and 14 bases separated the two germline ends. This CDR3 is 15 amino acids long. The CDR3 is CASCWGLDYNSPLHF. CDR3 DNA: TGTGCCAGCTGCTGGGGGCTAGACTATAATTCACCCCTCCACTTT.

V gene TRBV11-2 combines with J gene TRBJ2-5; D ambiguous. The CDR3 sequence is 14 residues long. Germline CDR1 reads SGHAT; CDR2 reads FQNNGV. The V end lost 5 bases, the J end lost 5 bases, and 15 bases lay between the germline ends. This CDR3 reads CASSPGLGRETQYF. The CDR3 bases are TGTGCCAGCAGCCCAGGTCTCGGCAGGGAGACCCAGTACTTC.

The sample holds many counts of this clonotype. The rearrangement joins TRBV20-1 to TRBJ2-7; D may match TRBD1 or TRBD2 (5 bases each). The length of the CDR3 is 14 residues. V shed 4 bases and J shed 3 bases, with 16 bases lying between them. Germline-derived CDR1 and CDR2 are DFQATT and SNEGSKA (reference sequence). This chain's CDR3 is CSATPPGRDYEQYF. The CDR3 bases are TGCAGTGCTACCCCCCCGGGGCGTGACTACGAGCAGTACTTC.

This clonotype occurred many times. The J gene is TRBJ2-1, the V gene TRBV5-1, with 7 positions matching TRBD2. This CDR3 comprises 14 residues. With 4 bases clipped from V and 6 bases from J, the junction kept 7 bases outside the gene matches. The germline V gene has CDR1 SGHRS and CDR2 YFSETQ. The CDR3 coding sequence is TGCGCCAGCAGCATGAGCGGGGTAGTCAATGAGCAGTTCTTC. Its translation is CASSMSGVVNEQFF.

This rearrangement joins TRBV29-1 to TRBJ1-2; 8 bases are shared with TRBD1. Trimming cost V 7 bases and J 8 bases; bases outside gene matches: 12. The CDR3 extends over 13 amino acids. Germline CDR1 is SQVTM and CDR2 is ANQGSEA. The CDR3, as DNA: TGCAGCGCCCGGGACAGGATCAAACTCGGCTACACCTTC. Protein: CSARDRIKLGYTF.

The sample holds many counts of this clonotype. V gene TRBV5-7 combines with J gene TRBJ2-1, with a weak D call TRBD2 (5 bases). TRBV5-7 is recorded as an ORF, its role being uncertain. Between the trimmed V and J ends, which lost 0 bases and 5 bases, there was a span of 12 bases. This CDR3 contains 15 residues. For the CDR3, the DNA is TGTGCCAGCAGCTTGGAACTCATGAGGGACAATGAGCAGTTCTTC. It specifies CASSLELMRDNEQFF.

This clonotype was seen a few times. The chain uses TRBV6-5 and TRBJ1-1; no clear D gene. In germline, CDR1 is MNHEY, CDR2 SVGAGI. The CDR3 runs to 13 residues. Trimming removed 6 bases from V and 1 base from J, with 9 bases in between. The CDR3 coding sequence is TGTGCCAGCAGCTATACAAAGAACACTGAAGCTTTCTTT. Its translation: CASSYTKNTEAFF.

In this sample, this clonotype turned up a few times. This chain connects TRBV29-1 to TRBJ2-7, with 7 bases that match TRBD2. The CDR3 runs 12 residues. Unmatched junction bases numbered 8, after V lost 7 bases and J lost 5 bases. Germline V lookup: CDR1 SQVTM, CDR2 ANQGSEA. The CDR3 spells CSAGGSWDEQYF. CDR3 nucleotides: TGCAGCGCGGGGGGTAGTTGGGACGAGCAGTACTTC.

This sequence joins TRBV21-1 and TRBJ1-1. TRBV21-1 is tagged as a pseudogene. CDR3 size: 21 residues. CDR3: CASSKVSTPRGLTPGDTEAFF. The CDR3 region has the DNA TGTGCCAGCAGCAAAGTTTCGACTCCCCGGGGACTGACGCCGGGGGACACTGAAGCTTTCTTT.

This clonotype was found many times. The chain combines TRBV7-9 with TRBJ2-7; unclear D gene. The CDR3 is 12 amino acids. Trimming left V 5 bases short and J 7 bases short, with 12 bases between. Germline lookup yields CDR1 SEHNR and CDR2 FQNEAQ (reference sequence). In DNA, the CDR3 is TGTGCCAGCAGCCGAAAATCGAGGGAGCAGTACTTC. This gives the protein CASSRKSREQYF.

The gene calls are TRBV5-1 and TRBJ1-2; TRBD1 is a possible D gene (5 bases). Trimming pared 4 bases from V and 2 bases from J, leaving 9 bases between. Germline CDR1 SGHRS, CDR2 YFSETQ. The CDR3 loop spans 13 amino acids. CDR3 DNA: TGCGCCAGCAGCCCCGACAGCAACTATGGCTACACCTTC. Protein: CASSPDSNYGYTF. Using reference TRBV5-1 and TRBJ1-2 for the parts outside the CDR3, the full variable domain is KAGVTQTPRYLIKTRGQQVTLSCSPISGHRSVSWYQQTPGQGLQFLFEYFSETQRNKGNFPGRFSGRQFSNSRSEMNVSTLELGDSALYLCASSPDSNYGYTFGSGTRLTVV.

Regarding this clonotype: A much bigger clone sits one base away, suggesting this may be a read error. The rearrangement uses TRBV6-2 or TRBV6-3 and TRBJ2-1; D is undetermined. Germline V gene data show CDR1 as MNHEY and CDR2 as SVGEGT. The CDR3 totals 11 residues. The DNA for the CDR3 is TGTGTCAGCAGTTTCGGCAATGAGCAGTTCTTC. Encoded protein: CVSSFGNEQFF.

This chain uses TRBV3-1 with TRBJ2-2, with D maybe TRBD2 (5 bases). Trimming removed 1 base at V and 5 bases at J, with 8 bases between. There are 14 residues in the CDR3. CDR1 and CDR2 (germline): LGHDT, YNNKEL (reference sequence). The CDR3 protein is CASSQGRGTGELFF. CDR3 DNA sequence: TGTGCCAGCAGCCAAGGTCGGGGAACCGGGGAGCTGTTTTTT.